What follows are 29 T cell receptor delta chains derived from one specimen sequenced in a study of gamma-delta chains in newborns, infants, children. TCRdb re-processed the reads using CATT. The sample has around 6,000 delta-chain clones, approximately 1.9% seen once; the top ten hold about an eighth. The sequenced material came from blood. The receptors were gathered from a child who was a newborn, infant or young child, either healthy, febrile or measles-vaccinated (not recorded which).

Of note for this clone: A single base is all that separates this from a far larger clone, so a read error is likely. The identical CDR3 is also encoded by other nucleotide sequences in the sample. The chain joins TRDV2 to TRDJ2; 8 nucleotides match TRDD3. CDR3 length: 15 residues. The V gene's germline CDR1 is GEAIGNYY and CDR2 EKD. V lost 7 bases to trimming and J lost 5 bases; unmatched junction nucleotides: 11. This CDR3 reads CACDPMVGDTAQLFF. The CDR3 DNA follows: TGTGCCTGCGACCCGATGGTGGGGGATACAGCACAACTCTTCTTT.

This clone was observed a handful of times. The protein TCRdb gives is from a much larger clone and does not agree with this DNA's translation at residue 8, likely a read error; the protein shown here comes from the DNA. The chain employs TRDV2 and TRDJ3, with no clear D. The ends were cut back, 0 bases at V and 0 bases at J, with 8 bases in the middle. CDR3 length: 17 amino acids. Germline CDR1 GEAIGNYY, CDR2 EKD. CDR3 protein: CACDTLWNSWDTRQMFF. The CDR3 bases are TGTGCCTGTGACACCCTGTGGAACTCCTGGGACACCCGACAGATGTTTTTC.

This clone showed up just a few times. At one of its ends the junction is not consistent with the germline gene, which may arise from a read error. The genes are TRDV2 and TRDJ3, with TRDD3 identical over 7 bases. Germline V gene lookup returns CDR1 GEAIGNYY and CDR2 EKD. CDR3 length: 18 amino acids. CDR3 residues: CACDTWGSRSWDTQQMFF. CDR3 DNA sequence: TGTGCCTGTGACACCTGGGGGAGCCGCTCCTGGGACACCCAACAGATGTTTTTC.

This clone was seen more than once but under ten times. A clone one base away is much larger, so this may be a read error. Other DNA sequences of this sample code for an identical CDR3. The genes are TRDV2 and TRDJ2; 8 positions match TRDD3. The CDR3 runs to 14 residues. The germline V gene encodes CDR1 GEAIGNYY and CDR2 EKD. CDR3 nucleotides: TGTGCCTGTGACTTACTGGGGGCTACAGCACAACTATTCTTT. Translating gives CACDLLGATAQLFF.

Regarding this clone: A much larger clone lies one base from this, so it may be a read error. The same CDR3 can be traced to other DNA sequences in this sample. This chain connects TRDV1 to TRDJ1; perhaps TRDD2 as D (5 bases). The CDR3 is made up of 17 amino acids. Germline V gene data show CDR1 as TSWWSYY and CDR2 as QGS. The V and J ends lost 1 base and 7 bases respectively, with 22 bases between them. The CDR3 loop reads CALGEHHGPKEEAKLIF. Written as DNA, the CDR3 is TGTGCTCTTGGGGAACACCACGGTCCTAAAGAGGAGGCTAAACTCATCTTT.

With regard to this clone: The protein TCRdb gives is from a much larger clone and does not agree with this DNA's translation at residues 4 and 11, likely a read error; the protein shown here comes from the DNA. DNA of the CDR3: TGTGCCTGTGGCACGTACTGGGGGAGCTCCCGGGACACCCGACAGATGTTTTTC. Its translation is CACGTYWGSSRDTRQMFF. The J gene is TRDJ3, the V gene TRDV2; 9 bases map to TRDD3. Germline CDR1 GEAIGNYY, CDR2 EKD. The length of the CDR3 is 18 residues.

In its sample, this clone was seen a few times. TCRdb's listed protein matches a much larger clone and diverges from this DNA's translation at residue 7, likely through a read error; the protein shown comes from the DNA. The chain has TRDV2 and TRDJ3; D call uncertain. Trimming removed 0 bases from V and 0 bases from J, with 11 bases in between. CDR3 length: 18 residues. The germline gives CDR1 GEAIGNYY, CDR2 EKD. The CDR3: CACDTGWFSSWDTRQMFF. The CDR3 DNA reads TGTGCCTGTGACACCGGATGGTTCAGCTCCTGGGACACCCGACAGATGTTTTTC.

In its sample, this clone was seen a few times. A much larger clone is a single base away; this may be a read error. This sample includes further DNA sequences coding for the same CDR3. The J gene is TRDJ3, the V gene TRDV2; 9 positions agree with TRDD3. The CDR3 runs to 19 residues. Germline CDR1 and CDR2: GEAIGNYY and EKD. CDR3: CACDTGGYWSSWDTRQMFF. CDR3 coding DNA: TGTGCCTGCGACACCGGGGGATACTGGAGCTCCTGGGACACCCGACAGATGTTTTTC.

This clone ranks as medium-sized (0.01 to 0.1%). This chain joins TRDV2 and TRDJ3; D not certain. The CDR3 has 15 amino acids. Trimming pared 3 bases from V and 0 bases from J, leaving 5 bases between. The germline CDR1 and CDR2 sequences are GEAIGNYY and EKD. The DNA of the CDR3 is TGTGCCTGTGACCCCGTCTCCTGGGACACCCGACAGATGTTTTTC. Its translation is CACDPVSWDTRQMFF.

This clone was seen only a few times. An end of the junction does not agree with germline; a read error may underlie this. CDR3 region: CAASSILYPILGYTDQLIF. Written as DNA, the CDR3 is TGTGCCGCAAGCTCCATCCTCTATCCCATACTGGGGTACACCGATCAACTCATCTTT. The chain uses TRAV29/DV5 and TRDJ1; 7 nucleotides line up with TRDD3. This CDR3 has 19 amino acids. Germline assignment: CDR1 NSMFDY and CDR2 ISSIKDK.

Details on this clone: This may come from a read error, since a much larger clone is one base off. In the same sample, other DNA sequences code for this CDR3. The genes are TRDV2 and TRDJ3, with 7 bases fitting TRDD3. Germline V CDR1 and CDR2: GEAIGNYY, EKD. This CDR3 region has 19 residues. CDR3 residues: CACDTVLGILSWDTRQMFF. CDR3 bases: TGTGCCTGTGACACCGTACTGGGGATTCTCTCCTGGGACACACGACAGATGTTTTTC.

This clone was counted at least ten times. A far larger clone is one base from this, pointing to a likely read error. Other DNA sequences from this sample encode an identical CDR3 as well. This rearrangement joins TRDV2 to TRDJ2; 10 bases map to TRDD3. The CDR3 is made up of 15 amino acids. CDR1 is GEAIGNYY, CDR2 EKD, per germline. Here the CDR3 DNA reads TGTGCCTGTGACGTACTGGGGGATTTGACAGCACAACTCTTCTTC. Its translation is CACDVLGDLTAQLFF.

Remarks on this clone: Sequence at one end of the junction differs from germline and may be a read error. The gene calls are TRDV2 and TRDJ3; 10 bases line up with TRDD3. CDR1 GEAIGNYY and CDR2 EKD come from the germline V gene. The CDR3 totals 19 residues. CDR3 in amino acids: CARDTVRGIRAWDTRQMFF. The CDR3 region has the DNA TGTGCCCGTGACACCGTCCGGGGGATACGGGCCTGGGACACCCGACAGATGTTCTTC.

This clone was observed a handful of times. Possible read error: a much larger clone is one base away. Within the sample, other DNA sequences also encode this same CDR3. The rearrangement links TRDV2 to TRDJ2, with 10 bases that match TRDD3. CDR1 and CDR2 (germline): GEAIGNYY, EKD. CDR3 length: 16 amino acids. As DNA, the CDR3 is TGTGCCTGTGACACCTTGGGGGATACTTTGACAGCCCAACTCTTCTTT. This sequence encodes CACDTLGDTLTAQLFF.

In regard to this clone: TCRdb's protein for this DNA is that of a much larger clone and differs from the translation at residue 10, likely a read error; the protein shown is the DNA translation. The same CDR3 also results from other DNA sequences found in this sample. V and J are TRDV2 and TRDJ3; TRDD3 agrees at 10 bases. V shed 0 bases, J shed 2 bases, and the junction held 3 bases outside the gene matches. Looked up from germline, CDR1 is GEAIGNYY and CDR2 is EKD. This CDR3 spans 18 amino acids. This CDR3 reads CACDTVGDTPWDTRQMFF. CDR3 in DNA: TGTGCCTGTGACACCGTGGGGGATACCCCCTGGGACACCCGACAGATGTTTTTC.

A word on this clone: This clone may be a read error of a much larger clone one base away. Other DNA sequences in the same sample also yield this CDR3. The chain carries TRDV2 and TRDJ3; 7 nucleotides match TRDD2. Trimming removed 3 bases from V and 3 bases from J; junction bases left unmatched: 22. The germline V gene has CDR1 GEAIGNYY and CDR2 EKD. This CDR3 has 22 amino acids. The CDR3 sequence: CACDGVSYYTPSRLWDTRQMFF. DNA of the CDR3: TGTGCCTGTGACGGCGTTTCCTACTATACGCCCTCCAGGCTCTGGGACACCCGACAGATGTTTTTC.

This clone was observed a handful of times. A much larger clone differs from this one at a single base, so this may be a read error. At the DNA level, this CDR3 is encoded by other sequences in the same sample as well. The chain couples TRDV2 to TRDJ3; the match to TRDD3 covers 12 bases. The CDR3 spans 22 residues. Per germline, CDR1 GEAIGNYY and CDR2 EKD. The CDR3 DNA is TGCGCCTGTGACGACGTACTGGGGGATACTTATCAAGACTCCTGGGACACCCGACAGATGTTTTTC. Protein: CACDDVLGDTYQDSWDTRQMFF.

This clone was detected only a few times. A much bigger clone sits one base away, suggesting this may be a read error. Different DNA sequences within this sample yield the same CDR3. The V call is TRDV2, the J call TRDJ3; 12 nucleotides align to TRDD3. The CDR3 has 21 residues. The germline gives CDR1 GEAIGNYY, CDR2 EKD. Germline trimming cut 0 bases from V and 0 bases from J; bases unmatched to any gene: 8. CDR3 in amino acids: CACDTVLGDTRSSWDTRQMFF. CDR3 DNA: TGTGCCTGTGACACCGTACTGGGGGATACCAGAAGCTCCTGGGACACCCGACAGATGTTTTTC.

Only a few counts were recorded for this clone. For this DNA, TCRdb reports the protein of a much larger clone, which diverges at residue 4, most likely from a read error; the protein presented here is translated directly from the DNA. The chain has TRDV2 and TRDJ3; TRDD3 matches at 11 bases. Germline V lookup: CDR1 GEAIGNYY, CDR2 EKD. CDR3 length: 19 residues. The CDR3 protein is CACGTVGDTSSWDTRQMFF. The DNA of the CDR3 is TGTGCCTGTGGCACCGTGGGGGATACGAGCTCCTGGGACACCCGACAGATGTTTTTC.

This clone was counted only a few times. A read error likely explains this, since a far larger clone differs by one base. Other nucleotide sequences from this sample produce the same CDR3. This chain links TRDV2 with TRDJ1, with 13 bases lining up with TRDD3. The CDR3 consists of 16 residues. Germline CDR1 reads GEAIGNYY; CDR2 reads EKD. V lost 7 bases, J lost 0 bases, and 7 bases stayed unmatched. The CDR3 DNA reads as TGTGCCTGCGACGTACTGGGGGATACGTACACCGATAAACTCATCTTT. It encodes CACDVLGDTYTDKLIF.

As for this clone: A read error may be the cause here, since a much bigger clone is one base away. This chain uses TRDV2 with TRDJ3, with TRDD3 identical over 11 bases. In germline, CDR1 is GEAIGNYY, CDR2 EKD. This CDR3 is 19 amino acids long. V lost 1 base, J lost 2 bases, and 6 bases stayed unmatched. CDR3 in DNA: TGTGCCTGTGACACTACTGGGGGATATCTGACCTGGGACACCCGACAGATGTTTTTC. The encoded protein is CACDTTGGYLTWDTRQMFF.

This clone was counted only a few times. V usage is TRDV2 and J usage is TRDJ3; no definite D call. Germline V gene lookup returns CDR1 GEAIGNYY and CDR2 EKD. V shed 0 bases and J shed 2 bases, with 10 bases lying between them. The CDR3 runs to 17 residues. The CDR3 region has the DNA TGTGCCTGTGACACCGTAGTAAGCCCCTGGGACACCCGACAGATGTTTTTC. Protein sequence: CACDTVVSPWDTRQMFF.

This clone is medium-sized in the sample. The J gene is TRDJ3, the V gene TRDV2; weak D call: TRDD3 (5 bases). The CDR3 runs to 19 residues. Looked up from germline, CDR1 is GEAIGNYY and CDR2 is EKD. The ends were cut back, 0 bases at V and 0 bases at J, with 14 bases in the middle. This chain's CDR3 is CACDTPGGRSSWDTRQMFF. CDR3 bases: TGTGCCTGTGACACCCCCGGGGGGCGCAGCTCCTGGGACACCCGACAGATGTTTTTC.

A word on this clone: The protein TCRdb lists belongs to a much larger clone and differs from this DNA's translation at residue 4, which points to a read error; the protein shown is made from the DNA. The identical CDR3 is also encoded by other nucleotide sequences in the sample. This chain joins TRDV2 and TRDJ3; 10 bases line up with TRDD3. This CDR3 comprises 18 residues. The V segment lost 5 bases and the J segment 0 bases; nucleotides outside the gene matches: 6. The germline gives CDR1 GEAIGNYY, CDR2 EKD. This CDR3 reads CACGTLGDTSWDTRQMFF. The DNA for the CDR3 is TGTGCCTGTGGCACTTTGGGGGATACCTCCTGGGACACCCGACAGATGTTTTTC.

As for this clone: Just one base apart from a much larger clone, this may be a read error. Other DNA sequences in the sample encode the same CDR3. The chain carries TRDV2 and TRDJ1; TRDD3 matches at 8 bases. Per germline, CDR1 GEAIGNYY and CDR2 EKD. This CDR3 comprises 14 residues. The CDR3 region is CACDTWGIDDKLIF. The CDR3 DNA follows: TGTGCCTGTGACACCTGGGGGATCGACGATAAACTCATTTTT.

Concerning this clone: TCRdb lists the protein of a much larger clone for this DNA, which differs at residue 11, so this is likely a read error; the protein given here is translated from the DNA itself. This chain uses TRDV2 with TRDJ3, with 10 bases identical to TRDD3. From germline, CDR1 is GEAIGNYY and CDR2 EKD. This CDR3 comprises 18 residues. The CDR3 spells CACDTVGDTSRDTRQMFF. DNA of the CDR3: TGTGCCTGTGACACCGTGGGGGATACCTCCCGGGACACCCGACAGATGTTTTTC.

This clone is labeled medium-sized. V gene TRDV2 combines with J gene TRDJ3; TRDD3 matches 11 bases. In germline, CDR1 is GEAIGNYY, CDR2 EKD. V shed 0 bases and J 3 bases; nucleotides not matched to a gene: 3. This CDR3 spans 18 amino acids. CDR3 protein: CACDTLTGGYWDTRQMFF. The CDR3 nucleotides are TGTGCCTGTGACACCCTTACTGGGGGATACTGGGACACCCGACAGATGTTTTTC.

There are a few counts of this clone. The protein TCRdb lists belongs to a much larger clone and differs from this DNA's translation at residue 13, which points to a read error; the protein shown is made from the DNA. The chain employs TRDV2 and TRDJ3; the match to TRDD3 covers 7 bases. Looked up from germline, CDR1 is GEAIGNYY and CDR2 is EKD. The CDR3 is 18 amino acids. As DNA, the CDR3 is TGTGCCTGTGACACCGGGGGATTCGGCTCCTGGGACGCCCGACAGATGTTTTTC. As protein: CACDTGGFGSWDARQMFF.

As concerns this clone: This DNA's translation and the protein TCRdb lists, from a much larger clone, do not match at residue 4, likely due to a read error; the protein shown is translated from the DNA. This sequence joins TRDV2 and TRDJ3, with D uncertain. From germline, CDR1 is GEAIGNYY and CDR2 EKD. The length of the CDR3 is 18 residues. CDR3 amino acids: CACATGGFSSWDTRQMFF. The CDR3 DNA reads as TGTGCCTGTGCCACCGGAGGGTTCAGCTCCTGGGACACCCGACAGATGTTTTTC.